This paragraph covers one TCR beta chain sequence. Its specificity is unknown. These data are taken from a study of blood T cells in healthy people across ages. The germline V gene has CDR1 SQVTM and CDR2 ANQGSEA. The germline V and J ends were trimmed by 2 bases and 5 bases, with 4 bases remaining between them. This CDR3 has 11 amino acids. Study findings and constraints: In these data, TCR beta diversity tracked strongly with naive T cell percentage.

Researchers isolated at least 7 million PBMCs per sample. Next came a second PCR, run for 7 to 11 cycles, which used a sample-barcoded 5' primer along with a J-beta primer mix. TCRdb re-called the 5' RACE reads through MiXCR, storing one row per CDR3 protein. The sample has 1.6 million or so distinct CDR3 sequences, about 31% seen once. What was sequenced was blood. The chain joins TRBV29-1 to TRBJ2-1; D uncertain. The sequence derives from a woman aged 25 to 39 in good health. The CDR3 spells CSVERDNEQFF. CDR3 coding DNA: TGCAGCGTTGAAAGGGACAATGAGCAGTTCTTC.